Listed below are T cell receptor beta chains from one sample, sequenced in a study of shared clonotypes between healthy human individuals. Method: immunoSEQ multiplex PCR; TCRdb's copy keeps in-frame clones and lacks some. Here the sample spans 2.3 million or so clones, over 90% being singletons. Sample: naive CD4+ T cells from PBMCs. The receptor set was obtained from a man aged 18-30 years in good health. Some clones in this sample may be carry-over from other donors' samples. Both conserved end residues are part of each CDR3. A D gene is named only where the DNA matches it firmly. The size field is filled for only some rows; it gives once, few, many or a size class.

TRBJ2-1,TRBD1,-,TRBV27,TGTGCCAGCCGAGCAGGGGGTAGGGATGAGCAGTTCTTC,CASRAGGRDEQFF
TRBJ1-2,TRBD1,-,TRBV6-4,TGTGCCAGAAACCGGGACAGAATACACTATGGCTACACCTTC,CARNRDRIHYGYTF
TRBJ2-3,TRBD2,-,TRBV10-1,TGCGCCAGCAGCCCCGGGACTAGCGGGAGCACAGATACGCAGTATTTT,CASSPGTSGSTDTQYF
TRBJ2-5,-,-,TRBV25-1,TGTGCCAGCAGCTCATCACAGGACCAAGAGACCCAGTACTTC,CASSSSQDQETQYF
TRBJ2-7,TRBD1,-,TRBV25-1,TGTGCCAGCAGTGAAATGGGGGCAGGGGGAGACGAGCAGTACTTC,CASSEMGAGGDEQYF
TRBJ1-2,-,-,TRBV9,TGTGCCAGCAGCGTAGCCACTAGATATGGCTACACCTTC,CASSVATRYGYTF
TRBJ2-7,-,-,TRBV4-2,TGTGCCAGCAGCCAAGATTTCGCCCAGGGTAACGAGCAGTACTTC,CASSQDFAQGNEQYF
TRBJ1-2,-,-,TRBV7-2,TGTGCCAGCAGCTTACCGGGGTTAGATGGCTACACCTTC,CASSLPGLDGYTF
TRBJ1-3,-,once,TRBV7-2,TGTGCCAGCAGCGGGCGACCTGGGGGAAACACCATATATTTT,CASSGRPGGNTIYF
TRBJ2-3,TRBD1,once,TRBV18,TGTGCCAGCTCACAACCCCTGGGACAGGGCTACACAGATACGCAGTATTTT,CASSQPLGQGYTDTQYF
TRBJ2-7,-,-,TRBV6-5,TGTGCCAGCAGTTACGAGTCTCTTGGGATGCAGTACTTC,CASSYESLGMQYF
TRBJ2-7,-,-,TRBV2,TGTGCCAGCAGATCACAGGGTTACGAGCAGTACTTC,CASRSQGYEQYF
TRBJ2-1,-,-,TRBV5-4,TGTGCCAGCAGCCCCCCGGCAGGTGACAATGAGCAGTTCTTC,CASSPPAGDNEQFF
TRBJ2-6,-,-,TRBV7-3,TGTGCCAGCAGCCTCTCCCACCCGACTGGGGCCAACGTCCTGACTTTC,CASSLSHPTGANVLTF
TRBJ2-3,TRBD2,-,TRBV7-9,TGTGCCAGCAGCCACCCTTGGACTAGCGGTACAGATACGCAGTATTTT,CASSHPWTSGTDTQYF
TRBJ1-4,-,-,TRBV9,TGTGCCAGCAGCTCCGCTGCCAGCCTTGTCGAAAAACTGTTTTTT,CASSSAASLVEKLFF